The source of this T cell receptor beta chain is a study of blood T cell repertoires in COVID-19. At the level of the study: Donors in the United States, Italy and Spain gave samples during acute or convalescent COVID-19. T cells, B-cell-depleted T cells, or PBMCs provided the cDNA or gDNA that served as material.

In the original processing: Reference gene primers were amplified, and this amplification served to estimate nucleated cell counts. Profiled with immunoSEQ multiplex PCR; TCRdb holds only in-frame clones, not every one. V and J calls and clone size are given by that table; D and trimming were obtained from the DNA. The sample shows 70,000 to 100,000 clones, approximately 90% of them seen only once. V was shortened by 5 bases and J by 8 bases, with 16 bases between the two germline ends. Per the germline V gene, CDR1 is SGHNT and CDR2 is YYREEE (reference sequence). The CDR3 totals 14 residues. Recruited during active infection, patients (from Seattle) were subsequently followed longitudinally.

The source of this sequence is an older woman with COVID-19, enrolled during active disease. The sample consisted of peripheral blood. The J gene is TRBJ1-4, the V gene TRBV5-4, with a weak D call TRBD1 (5 bases). The CDR3 sequence: CASRAAGREEKLFF. CDR3 sequence (DNA): TGTGCCAGCAGGGCGGCAGGGAGGGAAGAAAAACTGTTTTTT. Full variable domain (rest looked up from reference TRBV5-4 and TRBJ1-4): ETGVTQSPTHLIKTRGQQVTLRCSSQSGHNTVSWYQQALGQGPQFIFQYYREEENGRGNFPPRFSGLQFPNYSSELNVNALELDDSALYLCASRAAGREEKLFFGSGTQLSVL.